One sample yielded the 28 T cell receptor beta chains listed below, sequenced in a study of blood T cell repertoires in COVID-19. Assay used: immunoSEQ multiplex PCR; TCRdb lists only in-frame clones, some missing. The table lists tens of thousands of clones, 80% to 90% of them singletons. The material sequenced was peripheral blood. These TCRs come from a human donor in a cohort sampled during active COVID-19. The donor label of this sample is uncertain.

The DNA of the CDR3 is TGTGCCATCGGTCCTGCGGGGGCTCAAGGAAACACCATATATTTT. Translation: CAIGPAGAQGNTIYF. The J gene is TRBJ1-3, the V gene TRBV10-3; TRBD1 might be the D (6 bases). Germline V gene lookup returns CDR1 ENHRY and CDR2 SYGVKD. Trimming shortened V by 8 bases and J by 4 bases, and 18 bases separated the two germline ends. This CDR3 spans 15 amino acids.

This chain connects TRBV13 to TRBJ2-5; a weak D match, TRBD2 (7 bases). In germline, CDR1 is PRHDT, CDR2 FYEKMQ (reference sequence). The CDR3 sequence is 15 residues long. Trimming pared 6 bases from V and 5 bases from J, leaving 19 bases between. Written as DNA, the CDR3 is TGTGCCAGCAGGAAGGGGAGGGGGGGCAACGAGACCCAGTACTTC. Encoded protein: CASRKGRGGNETQYF.

The rearrangement uses TRBV2 and TRBJ2-3, with TRBD1 matching over 8 bases. Germline lookup yields CDR1 SNHLY and CDR2 FYNNEI. The CDR3 extends over 13 amino acids. V shed 9 bases and J 3 bases; nucleotides not matched to a gene: 5. The CDR3 DNA is TGTGCCAGGGACAGGGATCAAACAGATACGCAGTATTTT. Amino acid sequence: CARDRDQTDTQYF.

This clone has just one count. CDR3 region: CASSLRLGVEQFF. In nucleotides, the CDR3 is TGTGCCAGCAGTTTACGACTAGGCGTTGAGCAGTTCTTC. The rearrangement links TRBV27 to TRBJ2-1; possibly TRBD2 for D (6 bases). V was clipped by 2 bases and J by 9 bases, with 11 bases between them. Germline V gives CDR1 MNHEY, CDR2 SMNVEV (reference sequence). The CDR3 has 13 residues.

In this sample, this clone turned up once. The rearrangement links TRBV5-6 to TRBJ2-5; D perhaps matches TRBD2 (5 bases). V was pared by 4 bases and J by 3 bases, with 7 bases between. CDR3 length: 12 residues. Germline assignment: CDR1 SGHDT and CDR2 YYEEEE. The CDR3, as DNA: TGTGCCAGCAGCCCCGGGGAAGAGACCCAGTACTTC. Its translation is CASSPGEETQYF. Combining the CDR3 with reference TRBV5-6 and TRBJ2-5 gives the whole variable domain DAGVTQSPTHLIKTRGQQVTLRCSPKSGHDTVSWYQQALGQGPQFIFQYYEEEERQRGNFPDRFSGHQFPNYSSELNVNALLLGDSALYLCASSPGEETQYFGPGTRLLVL.

The chain links TRBV9 to TRBJ2-3, with TRBD1 matching over 7 bases. Germline V lookup: CDR1 SGDLS, CDR2 YYNGEE. This CDR3 region has 16 residues. V dropped 3 bases and J dropped 0; count of bases not matched to a gene: 7. The CDR3 DNA sequence: TGTGCCAGCAGCGCAGGACAGGCGCTCAGCACAGATACGCAGTATTTT. Amino acid sequence: CASSAGQALSTDTQYF.

The chain couples TRBV18 to TRBJ1-5; the D gene is possibly TRBD1 (5 bases). Looked up from germline, CDR1 is KGHSH and CDR2 is LQKENI. V was trimmed by 1 base and J by 5 bases, leaving 12 bases between them. The CDR3 consists of 15 residues. The CDR3 nucleotides are TGTGCCAGCTCACCACAATTAGGGGTAGATCAGCCCCAGCATTTT. Translating gives CASSPQLGVDQPQHF. Combining the CDR3 with reference TRBV18 and TRBJ1-5 gives the whole variable domain NAGVMQNPRHLVRRRGQEARLRCSPMKGHSHVYWYRQLPEEGLKFMVYLQKENIIDESGMPKERFSAEFPKEGPSILRIQQVVRGDSAAYFCASSPQLGVDQPQHFGDGTRLSIL.

This clone has a handful of counts. The chain has TRBV20-1 and TRBJ1-6; perhaps TRBD1 as D (6 bases). The CDR3 is made up of 14 amino acids. V gave up 3 bases and J gave up 9 bases, with 15 bases separating them. Per germline, CDR1 DFQATT and CDR2 SNEGSKA (reference sequence). The CDR3 DNA follows: TGCAGTGCTAGTGGGGGCGCAGGGCGTTCACCCCTCCACTTT. Protein product: CSASGGAGRSPLHF.

With regard to this clone: The germline gene is not matched at one end of the junction; a read error may be the cause. The chain has TRBV7-7 and TRBJ2-5; weak D call: TRBD2 (7 bases). CDR1 and CDR2 (germline): SSHAT, FNYEAQ (reference sequence). This CDR3 has 15 residues. The CDR3 region is CASSRGGAREETQYF. The CDR3, as DNA: TGTGCTAGCAGCCGAGGGGGGGCGCGGGAAGAGACCCAGTACTTC.

The V and J genes are TRBV24-1 and TRBJ2-7; D not resolved. V shed 1 base and J shed 3 bases, with 3 bases lying between them. The germline V gene encodes CDR1 KGHDR and CDR2 SFDVKD. The CDR3 is 12 amino acids. CDR3 loop: CATSDFGYEQYF. The CDR3 nucleotides are TGTGCCACCAGTGATTTCGGCTACGAGCAGTACTTC.

This clone has more than one count but fewer than ten. This chain links TRBV7-3 with TRBJ1-2; TRBD1 aligns across 9 bases. V was clipped by 2 bases and J by 8 bases; unmatched bases: 9. This CDR3 has 15 amino acids. Germline V gives CDR1 SGHTA, CDR2 FQGTGA. In DNA form, the CDR3 reads TGTGCCAGCAGCTTAGGAACCCGGGACAGGGAAGGCTACACCTTC. Its protein product is CASSLGTRDREGYTF.

The V call is TRBV6-2 or TRBV6-3, the J call TRBJ1-1, with 9 bases lining up with TRBD1. There are 13 residues in the CDR3. Looked up from germline, CDR1 is MNHEY and CDR2 is SVGEGT. Trimming took 6 bases from V and 9 from J; bases not matched to a gene: 8. CDR3 residues: CASSPGTGIQAFF. CDR3 DNA: TGTGCCAGCAGCCCCGGGACAGGGATTCAAGCTTTCTTT.

The gene calls are TRBV5-1 and TRBJ2-3, with D unclear. Germline V CDR1 and CDR2: SGHRS, YFSETQ. The CDR3 contains 14 residues. The germline V and J ends were trimmed by 0 bases and 2 bases, with 7 bases remaining between them. CDR3 nucleotides: TGCGCCAGCAGCTTGGGGCAGTCCACAGATACGCAGTATTTT. This translates into CASSLGQSTDTQYF.

The CDR3 sequence is CASSYRTGSYEQYF. The CDR3 DNA reads TGTGCCAGCAGTTACCGGACAGGCTCCTACGAGCAGTACTTC. The chain couples TRBV6-5 to TRBJ2-7; TRBD1 aligns across 7 bases. The J segment lost 0 bases and the V segment lost 2 bases, leaving 1 base of the junction unmatched. The CDR3 loop spans 14 amino acids. In germline, CDR1 is MNHEY, CDR2 SVGAGI.

V and J are TRBV12-3 or TRBV12-4 and TRBJ1-2; D not certain. This CDR3 contains 10 residues. Trimming pared 7 bases from V and 5 bases from J, leaving 5 bases between. The CDR3 loop reads CASTSYGYTF. DNA for the CDR3: TGTGCCAGCACCTCGTATGGCTACACCTTC.

The CDR3 sequence is CASSLSAYEQYF. The CDR3 nucleotides are TGTGCCAGCAGCTTATCCGCCTACGAGCAGTACTTC. The V call is TRBV5-4, the J call TRBJ2-7; no reliable D call. Per the germline V gene, CDR1 is SGHNT and CDR2 is YYREEE (reference sequence). The CDR3 covers 12 residues. V was shortened by 2 bases and J by 2 bases, with 5 bases between the two germline ends.

The genes are TRBV11-1 and TRBJ2-1, with 7 bases aligning to TRBD2. J was trimmed by 7 bases and V by 6 bases; bases with no gene match: 9. CDR3 length: 14 residues. The germline gives CDR1 SGHAT, CDR2 FQDESV (reference sequence). The CDR3 spells CASSYSGNRNEQFF. The CDR3 DNA follows: TGTGCCAGCAGTTACAGCGGGAACCGTAATGAGCAGTTCTTC. Combining the CDR3 with reference TRBV11-1 and TRBJ2-1 gives the whole variable domain EAEVAQSPRYKITEKSQAVAFWCDPISGHATLYWYRQILGQGPELLVQFQDESVVDDSQLPKDRFSAERLKGVDSTLKIQPAELGDSAMYLCASSYSGNRNEQFFGPGTRLTVL.

In regard to this clone: At one boundary the junction diverges from the germline segment, which might be a read error. The J gene is TRBJ1-5, the V gene TRBV2; D ambiguous. Looked up from germline, CDR1 is SNHLY and CDR2 is FYNNEI. The CDR3 is 11 amino acids. CDR3 nucleotides: TGTGCCAGCAGGGAAGGAGGGCCCCAGCATTTT. Its translation: CASREGGPQHF.

The chain links TRBV11-3 to TRBJ1-2; TRBD1 aligns across 9 bases. V shed 3 bases, J shed 8 bases, and the junction held 4 bases outside the gene matches. CDR1 and CDR2 (germline): SGHNT, YENEEA. The CDR3 spans 13 residues. The CDR3 DNA is TGTGCCAGCAGCTTGGACAGGGGCGTGGGCTACACCTTC. Translating gives CASSLDRGVGYTF.

The V gene is TRBV6-6, the J gene TRBJ1-6; 7 bases match TRBD1. The CDR3 has 14 amino acids. J was trimmed by 7 bases and V by 6 bases; bases with no gene match: 6. CDR1 and CDR2 from the germline V gene are MNHNY and SVGAGI (reference sequence). The CDR3 coding sequence is TGTGCCAGCAGCCACGGACAGGAAAATTCACCCCTCCACTTT. Protein sequence: CASSHGQENSPLHF.

CDR3 DNA sequence: TGTGCCAGCAGCCAGGGGGGTTGGAGTAATTCACCCCTCCACTTT. This codes for CASSQGGWSNSPLHF. The V call is TRBV3-1 (or the pseudogene TRBV3-2), the J call TRBJ1-6, with D possibly being TRBD1 (5 bases). The CDR3 covers 15 residues. V was shortened by 3 bases and J by 6 bases, with 12 bases between the two germline ends. The germline V gene has CDR1 LGHDT and CDR2 YNNKEL (reference sequence).

The V call is TRBV24-1, the J call TRBJ2-2; D unresolved. The germline CDR1 and CDR2 sequences are KGHDR and SFDVKD. The V and J ends lost 4 bases and 4 bases respectively, with 3 bases between them. The CDR3 covers 12 residues. The CDR3 sequence: CATSDSTGELFF. The CDR3 DNA reads as TGTGCCACCAGTGACTCCACCGGGGAGCTGTTTTTT.

The V call is TRBV6-5, the J call TRBJ2-1; possibly TRBD1 for D (6 bases). V lost 6 bases and J 13 bases, leaving 16 bases between the germline ends. The CDR3 consists of 12 residues. Germline V lookup: CDR1 MNHEY, CDR2 SVGAGI. The CDR3 is CASSFRQDKQFF. The CDR3, as DNA: TGTGCCAGCAGCTTCCGACAGGACAAACAGTTCTTC.

This chain's CDR3 is CASSWTSGGFNEQFF. DNA of the CDR3: TGTGCCAGCAGCTGGACTAGCGGGGGGTTCAATGAGCAGTTCTTC. This sequence joins TRBV6-5 and TRBJ2-1; 14 bases are shared with TRBD2. The ends lost 6 bases at V and 6 bases at J; junction bases unmatched: 4. The germline CDR1 and CDR2 sequences are MNHEY and SVGAGI. The CDR3 has 15 amino acids.

In this sample, this clone turned up once. This rearrangement joins TRBV9 to TRBJ2-5, with D possibly being TRBD2 (6 bases). Germline CDR1 and CDR2: SGDLS and YYNGEE. The CDR3 has 15 amino acids. V was cut by 0 bases and J by 4 bases, with 13 bases left in between. Written as DNA, the CDR3 is TGTGCCAGCAGCGTAGCGGGACTTCCCCCAGAGACCCAGTACTTC. It yields the protein CASSVAGLPPETQYF.

J is TRBJ2-1 and V is TRBV10-3; 12 bases are a match to TRBD2. J gave up 9 bases and V 3 bases, and 9 bases lay outside the gene matches. Germline lookup yields CDR1 ENHRY and CDR2 SYGVKD. This CDR3 comprises 16 residues. Here the CDR3 reads CAISDRASGGVLEQFF. The CDR3 nucleotides read TGTGCCATCAGTGATAGGGCTAGCGGGGGGGTACTTGAGCAGTTCTTC.

This chain links TRBV24-1 with TRBJ1-4; no clear D. This CDR3 spans 12 amino acids. Germline CDR1 and CDR2: KGHDR and SFDVKD. V lost 3 bases and J lost 10, with 8 bases in between. In DNA, the CDR3 is TGTGCCACCAGTGATATCCGGGGAAAACTGTTTTTT. Its translation is CATSDIRGKLFF.

J is TRBJ1-1 and V is TRBV28, with D uncertain. This CDR3 has 13 residues. Between the trimmed V and J ends, which lost 2 bases and 1 base, there was a span of 5 bases. From germline, CDR1 is MDHEN and CDR2 SYDVKM. For the CDR3, the DNA is TGTGCCAGCAGTTTAACTGAGAACACTGAAGCTTTCTTT. Translation gives CASSLTENTEAFF.